This TCR beta chain was identified in a study of cytomegalovirus exposure and HLA in healthy donors. Trimming removed 5 bases from V and 7 bases from J; junction bases left unmatched: 4. The CDR3 has 12 amino acids. Germline loops: CDR1 SGHTA, CDR2 FQGNSA. In regard to this clone: The antigen is undetermined.

Healthy bone marrow donors formed the donor group. Study-wide results and caveats: Cytomegalovirus status was reportedly diagnosed by the classifier with high specificity and sensitivity. Across HLA loci, a later analysis found differing TCR association rates, with DRB1 most and HLA-C fewest.

The PCR contained 60 Vbeta and 13 Jbeta primers. Generated by immunoSEQ multiplex PCR, the TCRdb table keeps only in-frame clones and is missing some. The repertoire consists of about 190,000 clones, with about 69% occurring once and the leading ten covering about 4.6%. Sequenced input: PBMCs. The source is a young man in good health and CMV-seropositive. The V call is TRBV7-2, the J call TRBJ1-1, with 7 bases lining up with TRBD1. The CDR3 sequence is CASSQGTVEAFF. The DNA of the CDR3 is TGTGCCAGCAGCCAGGGGACAGTTGAAGCTTTCTTT.